The present T cell receptor (beta chain) was sequenced within a study of shared clonotypes between healthy human individuals. Study observations and caveats: Having only a few donors restricted how much genetic and exposure-history diversity was captured.

About this clone: The antigen is undetermined.

Assay used: immunoSEQ multiplex PCR; TCRdb lists only in-frame clones, some missing. The table has fewer than 500,000 clones, nearly 80% seen once. The CDR3 runs 14 residues. Per germline, CDR1 LNHDA and CDR2 SQIVND (reference sequence). V was shortened by 5 bases and J by 3 bases, with 14 bases between the two germline ends. The study used approximately 90 million PBMCs per unsorted sample for genomic DNA. What was sequenced was PBMCs. This chain links TRBV19 with TRBJ2-7; weak D call: TRBD1 (7 bases). The receptor was isolated from a woman in her thirties or forties in good health. Some clones in this sample may be carry-over from other donors' samples. This chain's CDR3 is CASSRQGGLYEQYF. DNA for the CDR3: TGTGCCAGTAGTCGGCAGGGGGGCCTCTACGAGCAGTACTTC.